This T cell receptor beta chain was retrieved from a study of shared clonotypes between healthy human individuals. For the study at large: A donor's plate count was three for CD4 naive and three for CD4 memory; CD8 naive had two and CD8 memory one. General study findings and limits: Blood alone was sampled, and tissue repertoires likely differ.

The CDR3 is 16 residues long. V lost 5 bases, J lost 0 bases, and 13 bases lay in between. Per the germline V gene, CDR1 is SGHAT and CDR2 is FQNNGV. Healthy HIV-negative adults without recent acute infections or vaccinations served as donors. A split of CD4+ cells into CD45RA+ naive and CD45RA-negative memory subsets was performed. This clone was detected many times. Its specificity is unknown. Different DNA sequences within this sample yield the same CDR3. Sequencing was performed with immunoSEQ multiplex PCR; in TCRdb, only in-frame clones are kept and a portion is missing. The table records over 700,000 clones, over 55% of them present only once.

The TCR comes from a woman in her thirties in good health. This chain connects TRBV11-2 to TRBJ2-2; D may correspond to TRBD1 or TRBD2 (6 bases each). Sample: memory CD4+ T cells sorted from blood. Subset given: CD45RA-negative fraction. The CDR3 reads CASSRTGTSNTGELFF. The CDR3 DNA reads as TGTGCCAGCAGCCGTACAGGGACTTCGAACACCGGGGAGCTGTTTTTT.